Only a few counts were recorded for the clone carrying this TCR beta chain. Antigen: not known. This sample was taken from a study of T cells after yellow fever vaccination. Overall study findings and caveats: Most clones from primary vaccination were detected again post-booster (roughly 96% CD4, around 88% CD8). Abundant bulk-population clonotypes could contaminate the FACS-sorted repertoires.

The authors made TCR cDNA by 5'RACE template switching, adding a universal primer site and UMIs. TCRdb re-derived calls from the 5' RACE reads in MiXCR, one entry per CDR3 protein. The sample carries about 350,000 distinct CDR3 sequences, roughly 8% recorded once. In germline, CDR1 is LGHNA, CDR2 YNFKEQ. The CDR3 totals 17 residues. V shed 1 base and J 4 bases; nucleotides not matched to a gene: 4. Source: PBMCs, taken more than 40 days after the first yellow fever vaccination. The source is a man younger than 35 who received the YFV17D yellow fever vaccine. The chain uses TRBV4-2 and TRBJ2-2, with 12 bases identical to TRBD2. The CDR3 sequence is CASSQGLAGDGTGELFF. DNA of the CDR3: TGTGCCAGCAGCCAAGGACTAGCGGGGGACGGCACCGGGGAGCTGTTTTTT.